Below, 29 T cell receptor beta chains from the same sample are listed, as sequenced in a study of blood T cell repertoires in COVID-19. Generated by immunoSEQ multiplex PCR, the TCRdb table keeps only in-frame clones and is missing some. The data hold roughly 56,000 clones, with over 75% observed a single time. Sequencing was performed on peripheral blood. These receptors all stem from a human donor in a cohort sampled during active COVID-19.

The gene calls are TRBV29-1 and TRBJ2-5, with 8 nucleotides matching TRBD1. V was pared by 3 bases and J by 13 bases, with 7 bases of the junction left unmatched. The CDR3 extends over 11 amino acids. Germline values: CDR1 SQVTM, CDR2 ANQGSEA. This CDR3 is CSVEDGQGGYF. For the CDR3, the DNA is TGCAGCGTTGAGGACGGACAGGGAGGGTACTTC.

The rearrangement uses TRBV29-1 and TRBJ2-1; D is uncertain. V was clipped by 2 bases and J by 0 bases, with 14 bases between them. CDR3 length: 16 amino acids. The V gene's germline CDR1 is SQVTM and CDR2 ANQGSEA. The CDR3 here is CSVEKSGRSSYNEQFF. The CDR3 bases are TGCAGCGTTGAAAAATCGGGTCGCAGCTCCTACAATGAGCAGTTCTTC.

This chain connects TRBV7-2 to TRBJ2-2; 7 bases align to TRBD2. CDR3 size: 15 residues. Trimming took 1 base from V and 7 from J; bases not matched to a gene: 6. Germline CDR1 is SGHTA and CDR2 is FQGNSA. CDR3 amino acids: CASSLELASGGELFF. As DNA, the CDR3 is TGTGCCAGCAGCTTAGAACTAGCGTCCGGCGGGGAGCTGTTTTTT.

The gene calls are TRBV29-1 and TRBJ2-3; 8 bases are shared with TRBD1. The CDR3 runs 13 residues. Trimming cost V 7 bases and J 3 bases; bases outside gene matches: 6. Germline CDR1 is SQVTM and CDR2 is ANQGSEA. The CDR3, as DNA: TGCAGCGGGCAGGGGGCGCAGACAGATACGCAGTATTTT. The encoded protein is CSGQGAQTDTQYF.

V is TRBV2 and J is TRBJ1-1; weak D call: TRBD1 (5 bases). Trimming pared 7 bases from V and 4 bases from J, leaving 22 bases between. The CDR3 runs to 16 residues. CDR1 and CDR2 (germline): SNHLY, FYNNEI. The CDR3 DNA sequence: TGTGCCAGCACCTTTGGAGGGGTAGGTGCGGTCACTGAAGCTTTCTTT. Amino acid sequence: CASTFGGVGAVTEAFF.

The chain combines TRBV12-3 or TRBV12-4 with TRBJ2-3, with a possible D match to TRBD2 (6 bases). This CDR3 is built from 13 residues. V lost 7 bases and J 0 bases, leaving 8 bases between the germline ends. This CDR3 is CASMTRSTDTQYF. DNA for the CDR3: TGTGCCAGCATGACTAGGAGCACAGATACGCAGTATTTT.

This clone has a single count. The chain combines TRBV19 with TRBJ1-2; 7 bases line up with TRBD1. Unmatched junction bases numbered 6, after V lost 7 bases and J lost 1 base. The CDR3 has 14 residues. Per the germline V gene, CDR1 is LNHDA and CDR2 is SQIVND (reference sequence). CDR3 bases: TGTGCCAGTAACAGGGACAGCCTTAACTATGGCTACACCTTC. Translating it yields CASNRDSLNYGYTF.

This clone appeared once. This chain connects TRBV6-2 or TRBV6-3 to TRBJ2-5, with D perhaps TRBD1 (6 bases). The CDR3 has 15 residues. V gave up 1 base and J gave up 1 base, with 10 bases separating them. CDR1 and CDR2 from the germline V gene are MNHEY and SVGEGT. The CDR3 region has the DNA TGTGCCAGCAGTTACTTAGGGACACTCCAAGAGACCCAGTACTTC. As protein: CASSYLGTLQETQYF.

J is TRBJ1-3 and V is TRBV28, with D maybe TRBD1 (5 bases). Trimming shortened V by 1 base and J by 3 bases, and 10 bases separated the two germline ends. Germline values: CDR1 MDHEN, CDR2 SYDVKM. This CDR3 contains 15 residues. DNA for the CDR3: TGTGCCAGCAGTTTATCCCCGGGGGATGGAAACACCATATATTTT. Translation: CASSLSPGDGNTIYF. The variable domain in full, with the rest retrieved from reference TRBV28 and TRBJ1-3, is DVKVTQSSRYLVKRTGEKVFLECVQDMDHENMFWYRQDPGLGLRLIYFSYDVKMKEKGDIPEGYSVSREKKERFSLILESASTNQTSMYLCASSLSPGDGNTIYFGEGSWLTVV.

Many counts were recorded for this clone. The chain joins TRBV30 to TRBJ2-7; 8 bases agree with TRBD1. In germline, CDR1 is GTSNPN, CDR2 SVGIG (reference sequence). With 4 bases clipped from V and 2 bases from J, the junction kept 4 bases outside the gene matches. CDR3 length: 13 residues. CDR3 sequence reads: CAWTGQDAYEQYF. The CDR3 nucleotides read TGTGCCTGGACGGGACAGGACGCCTACGAGCAGTACTTC. Full variable domain (missing parts from reference TRBV30 and TRBJ2-7): SQTIHQWPATLVQPVGSPLSLECTVEGTSNPNLYWYRQAAGRGLQLLFYSVGIGQISSEVPQNLSASRPQDRQFILSSKKLLLSDSGFYLCAWTGQDAYEQYFGPGTRLTVT.

The chain's CDR3 is CASTGTGISGYTF. CDR3 in DNA: TGTGCCAGCACCGGGACAGGGATCTCTGGCTACACCTTC. V usage is TRBV27 and J usage is TRBJ1-2, with TRBD1 matching over 9 bases. CDR3 size: 13 residues. The ends lost 7 bases at V and 7 bases at J; junction bases unmatched: 7. Germline CDR1 is MNHEY and CDR2 is SMNVEV (reference sequence).

This chain uses TRBV10-1 with TRBJ1-1, with D perhaps matching TRBD1 (6 bases). The germline V gene encodes CDR1 WNHNN and CDR2 SYGVQD (reference sequence). The germline V and J ends were trimmed by 5 bases and 5 bases, with 15 bases remaining between them. The CDR3 runs 14 residues. The CDR3 protein is CASSRTALGTEAFF. The CDR3, as DNA: TGCGCCAGCAGTAGGACAGCCCTCGGGACTGAAGCTTTCTTT.

The gene calls are TRBV3-1 (or the pseudogene TRBV3-2) and TRBJ2-7, with unresolved D. Trimming stripped 0 bases from V and 0 bases from J, with 6 bases between. Per the germline V gene, CDR1 is LGHDT and CDR2 is YNNKEL (reference sequence). The length of the CDR3 is 14 residues. CDR3 coding DNA: TGTGCCAGCAGCCAAGACTGGAGCTCCTACGAGCAGTACTTC. This codes for CASSQDWSSYEQYF.

The J gene is TRBJ2-3, the V gene TRBV4-2; 8 bases are a match to TRBD2. The germline CDR1 and CDR2 sequences are LGHNA and YNFKEQ. The CDR3 extends over 15 amino acids. The ends lost 3 bases at V and 3 bases at J; junction bases unmatched: 5. The CDR3 sequence: CASSHREGQTDTQYF. The DNA for the CDR3 is TGTGCCAGCAGCCACCGGGAGGGCCAAACAGATACGCAGTATTTT.

The chain employs TRBV28 and TRBJ2-7; 12 bases fit TRBD2. V was clipped by 2 bases and J by 0 bases; unmatched bases: 2. Germline values: CDR1 MDHEN, CDR2 SYDVKM. This CDR3 has 16 residues. The CDR3 loop is CASSLPTSGSSYEQYF. The CDR3, as DNA: TGTGCCAGCAGTTTACCGACTAGCGGGAGCTCCTACGAGCAGTACTTC.

The J gene is TRBJ1-2, the V gene TRBV7-2, with D tentatively TRBD1 (6 bases). The CDR3 loop spans 13 amino acids. Germline values: CDR1 SGHTA, CDR2 FQGNSA. The V end was cut by 2 bases, the J end by 5 bases, with 9 bases between. The CDR3 region has the DNA TGTGCCAGCAGCTTATTCCAGGGGTATGGCTACACCTTC. Translation gives CASSLFQGYGYTF.

The chain uses TRBV4-2 and TRBJ2-1; 11 nucleotides agree with TRBD2. Germline V gene sequence: CDR1 LGHNA, CDR2 YNFKEQ. V shed 4 bases and J 5 bases; nucleotides not matched to a gene: 4. The CDR3 covers 15 residues. The CDR3 is CASSPQGLADNEQFF. CDR3 nucleotides: TGTGCCAGCAGCCCTCAGGGACTAGCGGACAATGAGCAGTTCTTC.

About this clone: At one end, the junction sequence differs from germline, possibly due to a read error. The V call is TRBV18, the J call TRBJ2-5; D is undetermined. CDR1 and CDR2 (germline): KGHSH, LQKENI. The CDR3 totals 11 residues. CDR3 sequence reads: CASSSEEAQYF. CDR3 nucleotides: TGTGCCAGCTCGTCCGAAGAGGCCCAGTACTTC.

The chain is built from TRBV7-2 and TRBJ2-6; D ambiguous. Trimming took off 3 bases at V and 0 bases at J, with 9 bases between the two ends. The CDR3 extends over 16 amino acids. Per germline, CDR1 SGHTA and CDR2 FQGNSA. The CDR3 sequence is CASSFQAGSGANVLTF. The CDR3, as DNA: TGTGCCAGCAGCTTCCAGGCTGGCTCTGGGGCCAACGTCCTGACTTTC.

This sequence joins TRBV6-1 and TRBJ1-5, with D perhaps matching TRBD1 (6 bases). Looked up from germline, CDR1 is MNHNS and CDR2 is SASEGT. This CDR3 is built from 16 residues. Trimming shortened V by 0 bases and J by 7 bases, and 16 bases separated the two germline ends. CDR3 nucleotide sequence: TGTGCCAGCAGTGAAGCGCTTCCGGGGGGGGCGCAGCCCCAGCATTTT. Protein sequence: CASSEALPGGAQPQHF.

This chain joins TRBV6-5 and TRBJ2-7, with 8 bases matching TRBD1. The V gene's germline CDR1 is MNHEY and CDR2 SVGAGI. The ends lost 3 bases at V and 4 bases at J; junction bases unmatched: 5. This CDR3 has 14 amino acids. CDR3 amino acids: CASSYGRGPYEQYF. In DNA, the CDR3 is TGTGCCAGCAGTTATGGCAGGGGGCCGTACGAGCAGTACTTC.

This rearrangement joins TRBV29-1 to TRBJ1-1; 8 nucleotides agree with TRBD1. Germline values: CDR1 SQVTM, CDR2 ANQGSEA. Unmatched junction bases numbered 5, after V lost 4 bases and J lost 4 bases. The CDR3 totals 13 residues. The CDR3 sequence: CSVGGTGGTEAFF. CDR3 bases: TGCAGCGTTGGGGGAACAGGGGGCACTGAAGCTTTCTTT.

The rearrangement uses TRBV5-1 and TRBJ2-3; tentatively, D is TRBD1 (5 bases). Looked up from germline, CDR1 is SGHRS and CDR2 is YFSETQ. The CDR3 is 16 residues long. V lost 1 base to trimming and J lost 0 bases, with 12 bases between them. The CDR3 loop reads CASSLSGRRSTDTQYF. CDR3 bases: TGCGCCAGCAGCTTGTCAGGGCGGCGTAGCACAGATACGCAGTATTTT.

The CDR3 DNA reads TGTGCCAGCAAGTGGGGGACTAGCGGGAGTGGGAGACAAGAGACCCAGTACTTC. Its protein is CASKWGTSGSGRQETQYF. The gene calls are TRBV28 and TRBJ2-5, with TRBD2 identical over 14 bases. CDR3 size: 18 residues. V lost 7 bases and J lost 2; bases outside the gene matches: 12. Germline V gene sequence: CDR1 MDHEN, CDR2 SYDVKM.

The DNA for the CDR3 is TGTGCCAGCAGCTCCTTACCGGACAGGGTCAGCAATCAGCCCCAGCATTTT. This gives the protein CASSSLPDRVSNQPQHF. The rearrangement links TRBV5-5 to TRBJ1-5; 8 nucleotides agree with TRBD1. After removal of 3 bases from V and 1 base from J, the junction contained 9 bases not matched to a gene. From germline, CDR1 is SGHKS and CDR2 YYEKEE (reference sequence). The CDR3 is 17 amino acids.

The V gene is TRBV4-3, the J gene TRBJ1-6; the match to TRBD1 covers 11 bases. The CDR3 is made up of 16 amino acids. Germline V gene sequence: CDR1 LGHNA, CDR2 YSLEER. V was clipped by 0 bases and J by 8 bases; unmatched bases: 3. The CDR3 bases are TGCGCCAGCAGCCAAGAAGGGGACAGGGGGTATTCACCCCTCCACTTT. Translation gives CASSQEGDRGYSPLHF.

V is TRBV7-7 and J is TRBJ2-7, with no clear D. V was cut by 4 bases and J by 3 bases, with 10 bases left in between. Germline V gene sequence: CDR1 SSHAT, CDR2 FNYEAQ (reference sequence). The CDR3 covers 13 residues. CDR3: CASSYVSGYEQYF. The CDR3 region has the DNA TGTGCCAGCAGCTACGTTTCGGGCTACGAGCAGTACTTC.

This clone was counted only a few times. The chain has TRBV27 and TRBJ1-5; TRBD1 agrees at 9 bases. The CDR3 has 13 residues. V lost 0 bases to trimming and J lost 15 bases; unmatched junction nucleotides: 6. CDR1 is MNHEY, CDR2 SMNVEV, per germline (reference sequence). The CDR3 DNA reads TGTGCCAGCAGTTTATCGCGTGGACAGGGGTTGCATTTT. Its protein product is CASSLSRGQGLHF.

This rearrangement joins TRBV25-1 to TRBJ2-1; TRBD2 agrees at 8 bases. There are 14 residues in the CDR3. With 5 bases clipped from V and 6 bases from J, the junction kept 6 bases outside the gene matches. Germline V lookup: CDR1 MGHDK, CDR2 SYGVNS. The CDR3 nucleotides read TGTGCCAGCAGTTGGGGACTAGAGGGCAATGAGCAGTTCTTC. It specifies CASSWGLEGNEQFF.